This T cell receptor (beta chain) appears in the sequencing data of a study of beta chain features in type 1 diabetes listed by TCRdb under 2018. Concerning the study at large: No differences in mean age, gender distribution, total cell number or subset yield were found between patients and healthy donors. Naive and central memory subsets were obtained from all 30 or so donors, but regulatory and stem cell-like memory subsets were isolated from only 8 patients and about 8 healthy donors. A total of 100 million to 110 million sorted cells were examined across all samples, and a strong correlation was observed between cell number per subset and RNA yield. In the study, recently diagnosed type 1 diabetes patients and matched healthy donors were compared on the TCRB repertoires of their sorted circulating CD4+ T cell subsets.

Points on this clone: Its target antigen remains unknown. Its ends do not fully match the called genes, so a read error is possible.

The CDR3 has 13 amino acids, counting the end cysteine and phenylalanine. Left in the record is the CDR3 DNA by itself, 39 bases read in frame from the first base. In the germline V gene, CDR1 corresponds to SGHTA and CDR2 to FQGNSA. All of the isolated RNA was reverse transcribed with the High Capacity cDNA Reverse Transcription Kit, so expressed TCRB transcripts were sequenced. Deep immunoSEQ sequencing was applied to naive, central memory and regulatory T cell samples, giving an average of roughly 3.5 million total reads per sample. Sorted cells were lysed in RLT buffer, and RNA was extracted using DNase-treated RNeasy Micro or Mini kits according to cell number. Each cell subset was processed on its own to prevent cross-contamination, while patient and healthy donor samples were processed together. The immunoSEQ multiplex PCR was used to amplify TCRB sequences from cDNA, yielding 87-bp fragments that span the CDR3 region. Sequencing of the amplicons was done on the Illumina HiSeq platform. The authors processed their data as follows. PCR bias was corrected computationally using synthetic template baselines, and reads within Hamming distance 2 were collapsed, with unmergeable singletons discarded. Reads were aligned against IMGT to assign V, D and J genes, CDR3 length and insertions or deletions at six rearrangement sites. Clonotype counts were normalized to sorted cell number within each subset before computing true diversity and Gini coefficients with the tcR R package. Repertoire sharing was quantified using the overlap coefficient calculated on TCRB nucleotide sequences. Not all clones reach the TCRdb copy of this immuneACCESS table, which keeps in-frame sequences only. Checked studies attribute under half of the gap to unresolved V genes and leave the rest unexplained. V, J and clone size are those of that table, while D and trimming were read from the DNA. The sample profile shows about 120,000 clones; 16% of them were found once. The top ten clonotypes cover 2% to 3% of the sample.

A single peripheral blood draw of around 120 mL on average was collected from each donor into heparinised tubes. A BD FACSAria II and a panel including CD45RO, CCR7, CD25, CD127, CD95 and CD27 were used to sort naive, central memory, regulatory and stem cell-like memory CD4+ T cells. A purity above 98% was achieved for all sorted populations. Right away, PBMCs were isolated by Lymphoprep density gradient centrifugation and were stained directly, with no culture step. Samples were stained and sorted in pairs, with one healthy donor and one patient per experiment, so that batch effects were minimized. The paper's findings and limits, for the study overall: The naive, central memory and regulatory TCRB repertoires appeared to resemble one another more closely among patients than among healthy donors. Because cDNA was sequenced instead of genomic DNA, highly expressing activated cells could be over-represented, though the groups showed no difference in activation or CD3 levels. Because small numbers of individuals were included in the HLA sub-analyses, any influence of HLA type on TCRB rearrangement was left unresolved. A moderate but significant shortening of TCRB CDR3 length was observed in type 1 diabetes patients in all four CD4+ subsets. PCR might favor shorter templates, but patient and control samples were amplified and corrected together, so any skew would affect both groups equally. Patients with type 1 diabetes made fewer insertions and deleted more nucleotides at VDJ recombination sites, implying thymic rearrangement abnormalities.

This receptor was taken from a man aged 25 to 40 with type 1 diabetes. Sequenced material: central memory CD4+ T cells from blood. The chain is assembled from TRBV7-2 and TRBJ2-3, and TRBD2 may be the D gene, going by 5 matching bases. The sequenced DNA is TGCGCCAGCAGCCACGGGGTCACAGATACGCAGTATTTT. This codes for CASSHGVTDTQYF.